Here is one T cell receptor (beta chain) with its context. The antigen it binds to is not known. Per-base quality was not reported, and no clone a single base away is much larger than it. The data originate from a study of technical replicates of blood from a handful of donors (dated by TCRdb to 2015 to 2018). The protocol used for the library was the immunoSEQ multiplex PCR assay. TCRdb retrieved this table from immuneACCESS and kept in-frame rearrangements only. Not all clones are present; in checked studies, unresolved V genes account for under half, and no reason is known for the remainder. This sample gives about 15,000 clones in total; less than 90% of them show up just once. About a tenth of the sample goes to the ten largest clones. The CDR3 holds 18 amino acids from the cysteine to the phenylalanine. Just the 54-base CDR3 DNA is kept, in frame starting at base 1. Germline trimming amounts to 0 bases on V and 3 bases on J, with 11 as the count of junction bases outside the gene matches. Reading the germline V gene gives CDR1 MGHRA and CDR2 YSYEKL.

Material: PBMCs. The rearranged chain carries TRBV4-1 and TRBJ2-1; the central 7 bases match TRBD2. The TCR sequence derives from a human donor in good health. The nucleotide sequence reads TGCGCCAGCAGCCAAGATTCGACTAGCCCCTCATACTACAATGAGCAGTTCTTC. Translated, this is CASSQDSTSPSYYNEQFF.